A single sample is the source of the 21 T cell receptor beta chains below, sequenced in a study of PD-1 blockade in classical Hodgkin lymphoma (dated by TCRdb to 2018 to 2020). Library preparation employed the immunoSEQ multiplex PCR assay. The table was pulled from immuneACCESS by TCRdb, which kept in-frame rearrangements only. Such tables lose some clones; where checked, under half of the loss comes from unresolved V genes, and the rest has no known cause. This sample has fewer than 25,000 clones in its table, and roughly three quarters of those were observed once. Of the sample, 6.5% to 7% is held by the ten largest clones. The sample's time point, from its label and the paper: cycle 1 day 1 (C1D1), immediately before nivolumab initiation. Every trial patient had relapsed after autologous stem cell transplantation, and cohorts A, B and C differed in prior brentuximab vedotin exposure. The specimen comprised peripheral blood mononuclear cells (PBMCs), sampled at baseline. Receptors originate from a human donor with classical Hodgkin lymphoma.

The gene calls are TRBV23-1 and TRBJ2-1, with a weak D call TRBD1 (5 bases). TRBV23-1 is reported as an ORF; its role is uncertain. The CDR3 loop spans 15 amino acids. Trimming stripped 0 bases from V and 6 bases from J, with 12 bases between. Written as DNA, the CDR3 is TGCGCCAGCAGTCAATCGAGCAGGGTTGGCAATGAGCAGTTCTTC. Its protein is CASSQSSRVGNEQFF.

CDR3 nucleotide sequence: TGTGCCAGCAGTTACCCCGGGGGTCGGAACTACGAGCAGTACTTC. It is translated as CASSYPGGRNYEQYF. This chain connects TRBV6-6 to TRBJ2-7, with TRBD2 as a possible D gene (6 bases). V was shortened by 2 bases and J by 3 bases, with 14 bases between the two germline ends. Germline V gene lookup returns CDR1 MNHNY and CDR2 SVGAGI (reference sequence). The CDR3 runs to 15 residues.

This clone was counted between two and nine times. The chain links TRBV5-1 to TRBJ2-2, with 11 bases lining up with TRBD1. The CDR3 consists of 15 residues. With V trimmed by 4 bases and J by 4 bases, 3 bases remained unmatched. Germline V gives CDR1 SGHRS, CDR2 YFSETQ. The CDR3 spells CASSPGTGGTGELFF. CDR3 nucleotide sequence: TGCGCCAGCAGCCCGGGGACAGGGGGCACCGGGGAGCTGTTTTTT.

This sequence joins TRBV11-3 and TRBJ2-5; 7 nucleotides line up with TRBD1. The J segment lost 1 base and the V segment lost 1 base, leaving 6 bases of the junction unmatched. CDR3 length: 16 amino acids. Germline CDR1 SGHNT, CDR2 YENEEA. The CDR3 here is CASSLGGTERQETQYF. The CDR3 DNA sequence: TGTGCCAGCAGCTTAGGTGGGACAGAACGCCAAGAGACCCAGTACTTC.

This clone has only a few counts. V gene TRBV6-1 combines with J gene TRBJ2-2; D remains unclear. This CDR3 has 12 amino acids. With 11 bases removed from V and 1 base from J, the gap between germline ends came to 8 bases. Germline V gives CDR1 MNHNS, CDR2 SASEGT. The CDR3 DNA follows: TGTGCCGGACGACAGAACACCGGGGAGCTGTTTTTT. This codes for CAGRQNTGELFF.

The chain couples TRBV11-2 to TRBJ2-5; TRBD2 aligns across 10 bases. The CDR3 has 16 residues. Germline lookup yields CDR1 SGHAT and CDR2 FQNNGV. V shed 1 base and J 1 base; nucleotides not matched to a gene: 3. The CDR3 reads CASSLALAGLQETQYF. The CDR3, as DNA: TGTGCCAGCAGCTTAGCACTAGCGGGGCTCCAAGAGACCCAGTACTTC.

The rearrangement joins TRBV28 to TRBJ2-3; TRBD2 agrees at 11 bases. Germline-derived CDR1 and CDR2 are MDHEN and SYDVKM. Trimming cost V 6 bases and J 0 bases; bases outside gene matches: 5. The length of the CDR3 is 16 residues. In nucleotides, the CDR3 is TGTGCCAGCAGGCCGGGACTAGCGGATAGCACAGATACGCAGTATTTT. Translating it yields CASRPGLADSTDTQYF.

J is TRBJ2-7 and V is TRBV7-9, with a tentative D call TRBD1 (6 bases). The CDR3 is 13 residues long. CDR1 is SEHNR and CDR2 is FQNEAQ in the germline V gene (reference sequence). Trimming left V 5 bases short and J 3 bases short, with 11 bases between. The CDR3 region is CASSLDSFYEQYF. DNA of the CDR3: TGTGCCAGCAGCCTGGACAGCTTCTACGAGCAGTACTTC.

This clone has a single count. The chain has TRBV6-1 and TRBJ1-1; tentative D call: TRBD1 (6 bases). V dropped 2 bases and J dropped 1 base, with 8 bases sitting between them. CDR3 length: 14 amino acids. CDR1 is MNHNS and CDR2 is SASEGT in the germline V gene. DNA of the CDR3: TGTGCCAGCAGTGAACAGGGGACGAACACTGAAGCTTTCTTT. Amino acid sequence: CASSEQGTNTEAFF.

The chain carries TRBV19 and TRBJ2-7, with 8 bases identical to TRBD1. The CDR3 has 13 amino acids. Looked up from germline, CDR1 is LNHDA and CDR2 is SQIVND (reference sequence). V lost 5 bases to trimming and J lost 5 bases; unmatched junction nucleotides: 5. The CDR3: CASSLSDRDEQYF. Written as DNA, the CDR3 is TGTGCCAGTAGTTTATCGGACAGGGACGAGCAGTACTTC.

The chain links TRBV6-6 to TRBJ1-1; D is uncertain. The CDR3 is 14 residues long. The V and J ends lost 8 bases and 1 base respectively, with 14 bases between them. Germline V gene sequence: CDR1 MNHNY, CDR2 SVGAGI (reference sequence). CDR3 residues: CASDIRRANTEAFF. The DNA of the CDR3 is TGTGCCAGCGACATACGCAGAGCGAACACTGAAGCTTTCTTT.

This chain joins TRBV18 and TRBJ2-6; D is perhaps TRBD2 (6 bases). V lost 4 bases, J lost 3 bases, and 10 bases lay in between. In germline, CDR1 is KGHSH, CDR2 LQKENI. This CDR3 spans 15 amino acids. This CDR3 reads CASSRDFGGANVLTF. The CDR3 nucleotides are TGTGCCAGCTCACGGGACTTCGGTGGGGCCAACGTCCTGACTTTC.

This chain joins TRBV30 and TRBJ1-2, with 7 bases lining up with TRBD1. This CDR3 has 14 residues. J lost 5 bases, V lost 0 bases, and 6 bases had no gene match. Germline V CDR1 and CDR2: GTSNPN, SVGIG (reference sequence). Here the CDR3 DNA reads TGTGCCTGGAGTGTACATGGGACAGTGTATGGCTACACCTTC. Protein: CAWSVHGTVYGYTF.

The rearrangement uses TRBV18 and TRBJ1-1; TRBD1 might be the D (6 bases). Trimming shortened V by 3 bases and J by 0 bases, and 11 bases separated the two germline ends. This CDR3 is built from 15 residues. Germline CDR1 KGHSH, CDR2 LQKENI. The CDR3 DNA follows: TGTGCCAGCTCACCCGACAGGAGAGTGAACACTGAAGCTTTCTTT. This codes for CASSPDRRVNTEAFF.

The chain couples TRBV5-1 to TRBJ2-7; 7 positions match TRBD1. CDR1 is SGHRS, CDR2 YFSETQ, per germline. The CDR3 has 13 residues. V was clipped by 1 base and J by 3 bases; unmatched bases: 1. CDR3 in amino acids: CASSLNRGYEQYF. CDR3 DNA sequence: TGCGCCAGCAGCTTGAACAGGGGCTACGAGCAGTACTTC.

This chain uses TRBV6-7 with TRBJ2-2; D call uncertain. TRBV6-7 is designated an ORF whose function remains uncertain. The CDR3 extends over 16 amino acids. V dropped 2 bases and J dropped 8 bases, with 18 bases sitting between them. CDR3 loop: CASSYPARLATGELFF. CDR3 nucleotide sequence: TGTGCCAGCAGTTACCCGGCGCGATTAGCCACGGGGGAGCTGTTTTTT.

By share, this clone counts as medium-sized. This rearrangement joins TRBV6-5 to TRBJ2-1; a weak D match, TRBD1 (7 bases). Germline V gene lookup returns CDR1 MNHEY and CDR2 SVGAGI. V shed 2 bases and J shed 7 bases, with 15 bases lying between them. The CDR3 covers 15 residues. CDR3 DNA sequence: TGTGCCAGCAGTTACGCCTCACAGGGGACTAATGAGCAGTTCTTC. This encodes CASSYASQGTNEQFF.

In this sample, this clone turned up a few times. J is TRBJ2-2 and V is TRBV7-8; the D is unclear. V gave up 11 bases and J gave up 4 bases, with 8 bases separating them. The CDR3 is 11 amino acids. Germline CDR1 reads SGHVS; CDR2 reads FQNEAQ. The CDR3 region is CALGITGELFF. In DNA, the CDR3 is TGTGCCCTAGGGATCACCGGGGAGCTGTTTTTT.

The CDR3, as DNA: TGCGCCAGCAGTTCTATAACTAGCGGAGTCTCTACAGATACGCAGTATTTT. Translated: CASSSITSGVSTDTQYF. J is TRBJ2-3 and V is TRBV4-1; 8 positions agree with TRBD2. V lost 6 bases, J lost 3 bases, and 14 bases stayed unmatched. The CDR3 has 17 amino acids. In germline, CDR1 is MGHRA, CDR2 YSYEKL.

The chain has TRBV15 and TRBJ1-4, with a weak D call TRBD1 (5 bases). The CDR3 is 16 amino acids. The V gene's germline CDR1 is LNHNV and CDR2 YYDKDF (reference sequence). V lost 5 bases to trimming and J lost 3 bases, with 16 bases between them. In DNA form, the CDR3 reads TGTGCCACCAGCTCGGGTCGGGGGTCGTCTAATGAAAAACTGTTTTTT. Protein product: CATSSGRGSSNEKLFF.

The rearrangement uses TRBV5-1 and TRBJ2-2; 7 nucleotides agree with TRBD2. V was clipped by 0 bases and J by 5 bases; unmatched bases: 4. Germline lookup yields CDR1 SGHRS and CDR2 YFSETQ. The CDR3 extends over 15 amino acids. This chain's CDR3 is CASSLVGGSTGELFF. Written as DNA, the CDR3 is TGCGCCAGCAGCTTGGTCGGGGGGAGTACCGGGGAGCTGTTTTTT.